The 2 T cell receptor beta chains presented below share a single source sample, sequenced in a study of tumor-infiltrating lymphocytes in primary liver carcinoma. It was from approximately 20-30 mg of unsorted bulk tissue that RNA and DNA were co-extracted. TCR beta cDNA came from approximately 490 ng total RNA, primed with a constant-region primer. A slightly modified ARM-PCR protocol with three nested multiplex PCR rounds produced these TCR beta libraries. TRBV1-TRBV30 forward and Cbeta reverse primers drove the first two roughly 10-cycle rounds. TCRdb re-called the multiplex PCR reads through MiXCR, storing one row per CDR3 protein. The sample carries roughly 91,000 distinct CDR3 sequences, roughly 69% recorded once. The specimen sequenced was liver tumor tissue from sampling region 5. Sample subset: tumor region T5, tumor centre. Receptors originate from a woman aged 55-70 years with primary liver carcinoma and hepatitis B virus infection.

For the CDR3, the DNA is TGTGCCAGCAGCTTACGGCTAGCAGAATACCAAGAGACTAAGTACTTC. This encodes CASSLRLAEYQETKYF. The gene calls are TRBV11-2 and TRBJ2-5, with D tentatively TRBD2 (5 bases). Between the trimmed V and J ends, which lost 2 bases and 12 bases, there was a span of 25 bases. Germline V gene sequence: CDR1 SGHAT, CDR2 FQNNGV. This CDR3 region has 16 residues.

This clonotype has just one count. This chain connects TRBV29-1 to TRBJ2-2, with D possibly matching TRBD1 (6 bases). Germline V lookup: CDR1 SQVTM, CDR2 ANQGSEA. V lost 4 bases and J 8 bases, leaving 17 bases between the germline ends. This CDR3 region has 14 residues. This CDR3 is CSVGRLGGTGELFF. CDR3 bases: TGCAGCGTTGGAAGGCTAGGTGGGACAGGGGAGCTGTTTTTT.